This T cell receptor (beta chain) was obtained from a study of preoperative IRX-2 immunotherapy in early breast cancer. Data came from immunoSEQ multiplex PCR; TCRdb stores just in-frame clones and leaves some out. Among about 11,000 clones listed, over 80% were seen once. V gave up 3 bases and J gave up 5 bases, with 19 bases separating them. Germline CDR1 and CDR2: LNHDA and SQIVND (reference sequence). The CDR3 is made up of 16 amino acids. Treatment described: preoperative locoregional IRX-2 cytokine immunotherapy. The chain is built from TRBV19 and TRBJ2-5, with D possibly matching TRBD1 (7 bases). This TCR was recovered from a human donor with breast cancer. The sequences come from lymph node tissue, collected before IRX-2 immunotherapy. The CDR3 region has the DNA TGTGCCAGTAGTATCGGCGGCGGAGGGGGCGAGGAGACCCAGTACTTC. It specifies CASSIGGGGGEETQYF.